Sequencing of this T cell receptor beta chain was carried out in a study of a mutant IDH1 vaccine in newly diagnosed glioma. Study context: Eight vaccinations were given in weeks 1, 3, 5, 7, 11, 15, 19 and 23. It was radiotherapy, temozolomide, or both that patients received previously, with most receiving both. General study points: There seemed to be no relation between pseudoprogression and changes in top peripheral T cell clonotypes.

Regarding time point: week 23, last vaccination. Vaccine doses each comprised 300 ug of mutant IDH1 20-mer peptide, with topical imiquimod. Donor diagnoses consisted of new WHO grade 3 or 4 IDH1-mutant, ATRX-lost astrocytomas. The assay was immunoSEQ multiplex PCR, and TCRdb's table has in-frame clones only and misses some. The sample yields about 30,000 clones, approximately 80% seen once. This clone showed up just a few times. Its cognate antigen is unknown. V gave up 5 bases and J gave up 0 bases, with 10 bases separating them. The CDR3 totals 14 residues. Germline values: CDR1 MNHNS, CDR2 SASEGT. The input for sequencing was PBMCs, taken from a glioma patient whose treatment included an IDH1 peptide vaccine. The sequence was collected from a woman in her late teens or twenties with glioma. The chain carries TRBV6-1 and TRBJ1-1; no clear D. The CDR3 DNA sequence: TGTGCCAGCAGTACTGGACTGTTGAACACTGAAGCTTTCTTT. It encodes CASSTGLLNTEAFF.